Following are 25 T cell receptor beta chains from one sample sequenced in a study of cytomegalovirus exposure and HLA in healthy donors. The PCR ran on 60 Vbeta and 13 Jbeta primers. TCRdb keeps only in-frame clones here, not all; method: immunoSEQ multiplex PCR. The data contain more than 95,000 clones, just over 75% of them singletons. The sample comprised PBMCs. All receptors derive from a man aged 40-49 years in good health and CMV-seropositive.

A few counts support this clone. The chain joins TRBV9 to TRBJ2-1; 10 nucleotides agree with TRBD2. Trimming cost V 4 bases and J 2 bases; bases outside gene matches: 9. The germline V gene encodes CDR1 SGDLS and CDR2 YYNGEE. The length of the CDR3 is 17 residues. The CDR3 protein is CASSPLGGLATYNEQFF. For the CDR3, the DNA is TGTGCCAGCAGCCCTCTGGGGGGACTAGCGACCTACAATGAGCAGTTCTTC.

The chain uses TRBV30 and TRBJ1-5; D not certain. The CDR3 totals 15 residues. From germline, CDR1 is GTSNPN and CDR2 SVGIG (reference sequence). Trimming removed 1 base at V and 2 bases at J, with 12 bases between. As DNA, the CDR3 is TGTGCCTGGAGTGGGAAAGAGGTAGGCAATCAGCCCCAGCATTTT. The encoded protein is CAWSGKEVGNQPQHF. The entire variable domain, with the rest obtained from reference TRBV30 and TRBJ1-5, is as follows: SQTIHQWPATLVQPVGSPLSLECTVEGTSNPNLYWYRQAAGRGLQLLFYSVGIGQISSEVPQNLSASRPQDRQFILSSKKLLLSDSGFYLCAWSGKEVGNQPQHFGDGTRLSIL.

The V gene is TRBV5-1, the J gene TRBJ2-3; D uncertain. This CDR3 has 17 amino acids. Germline assignment: CDR1 SGHRS and CDR2 YFSETQ. V lost 5 bases and J 4 bases, leaving 23 bases between the germline ends. The CDR3: CASRPGLQMFSADTQYF. The CDR3 coding sequence is TGCGCCAGCAGGCCCGGCTTACAGATGTTTTCGGCAGATACGCAGTATTTT.

The rearrangement links TRBV28 to TRBJ1-5; TRBD1 might be the D (5 bases). CDR1 is MDHEN, CDR2 SYDVKM, per germline. The CDR3 has 15 residues. Trimming pared 8 bases from V and 5 bases from J, leaving 19 bases between. The DNA of the CDR3 is TGTGCCAGCCGCCGTGGGGCCCGGGTCGATCAGCCCCAGCATTTT. It specifies CASRRGARVDQPQHF.

This chain connects TRBV6-1 to TRBJ2-1; 7 nucleotides match TRBD2. V lost 6 bases to trimming and J lost 1 base; unmatched junction nucleotides: 6. This CDR3 has 15 amino acids. Germline CDR1 is MNHNS and CDR2 is SASEGT. The CDR3, as DNA: TGTGCCAGCAGCGTACTAGCGTTTTCCTACAATGAGCAGTTCTTC. Residues: CASSVLAFSYNEQFF.

This chain connects TRBV28 to TRBJ1-5, with 9 bases identical to TRBD1. The J segment lost 6 bases and the V segment lost 5 bases, leaving 5 bases of the junction unmatched. The CDR3 length is 14 residues. Germline V gives CDR1 MDHEN, CDR2 SYDVKM. CDR3 nucleotide sequence: TGTGCCAGCAGTCCTACAGGGGGCTTTCAGCCCCAGCATTTT. Amino acids: CASSPTGGFQPQHF.

The chain joins TRBV10-1 to TRBJ2-7; 7 bases match TRBD2. Germline CDR1 WNHNN, CDR2 SYGVQD (reference sequence). This CDR3 contains 18 residues. Germline trimming cut 4 bases from V and 1 base from J; bases unmatched to any gene: 16. The CDR3: CASSGLSLADPESYEQYF. The DNA for the CDR3 is TGCGCCAGCAGTGGCCTCAGTCTAGCGGACCCGGAATCCTACGAGCAGTACTTC.

This clone has only a few counts. The rearrangement joins TRBV6-5 to TRBJ2-7, with 9 bases aligning to TRBD2. Unmatched junction bases numbered 4, after V lost 2 bases and J lost 5 bases. The CDR3 has 14 amino acids. Germline CDR1 is MNHEY and CDR2 is SVGAGI. The CDR3 DNA sequence: TGTGCCAGCAGTTACGGCGGGGGGGCCGACGAGCAGTACTTC. Translation gives CASSYGGGADEQYF.

The CDR3 DNA reads TGTGCCAGCAGCTTGGGACAGCCCAGCTCCTACGAGCAGTACTTC. Amino acid sequence: CASSLGQPSSYEQYF. This chain joins TRBV7-2 and TRBJ2-7, with 7 bases aligning to TRBD1. There are 15 residues in the CDR3. Losses at the gene ends were 3 bases for V and 0 bases for J; bases not matched to a gene: 5. The germline V gene has CDR1 SGHTA and CDR2 FQGNSA.

This chain joins TRBV30 and TRBJ1-5; TRBD1 matches 7 bases. J gave up 5 bases and V 1 base, and 2 bases lay outside the gene matches. The germline V gene encodes CDR1 GTSNPN and CDR2 SVGIG (reference sequence). The CDR3 spans 13 residues. CDR3 in amino acids: CAWSGGTDQPQHF. The CDR3 DNA is TGTGCCTGGAGTGGGGGGACAGATCAGCCCCAGCATTTT. The full variable domain, in which reference TRBV30 and TRBJ1-5 provide the parts outside the CDR3, is SQTIHQWPATLVQPVGSPLSLECTVEGTSNPNLYWYRQAAGRGLQLLFYSVGIGQISSEVPQNLSASRPQDRQFILSSKKLLLSDSGFYLCAWSGGTDQPQHFGDGTRLSIL.

The rearrangement links TRBV11-3 to TRBJ1-1; D is perhaps TRBD1 (5 bases). Trimming removed 5 bases from V and 4 bases from J, with 11 bases in between. This CDR3 contains 13 residues. Germline lookup yields CDR1 SGHNT and CDR2 YENEEA. The CDR3 spells CASSKVGGTEAFF. CDR3 DNA: TGTGCCAGCAGCAAAGTGGGGGGCACTGAAGCTTTCTTT. The complete variable domain, with remaining parts taken from reference TRBV11-3 and TRBJ1-1, reads EAGVVQSPRYKIIEKKQPVAFWCNPISGHNTLYWYLQNLGQGPELLIRYENEEAVDDSQLPKDRFSAERLKGVDSTLKIQPAELGDSAVYLCASSKVGGTEAFFGQGTRLTVV.

This clone has only one observation. One junction end disagrees with the germline gene, perhaps due to a read error. This chain links TRBV7-7 with TRBJ1-1; 7 bases map to TRBD1. Germline CDR1 is SSHAT and CDR2 is FNYEAQ (reference sequence). The CDR3 runs to 13 residues. The CDR3 reads CASSWDRNTEAFF. CDR3 in DNA: TGTGCTAGCAGCTGGGACAGGAACACTGAAGCTTTCTTT.

The chain is built from TRBV2 and TRBJ2-3, with D possibly TRBD2 on 6 matching bases. The CDR3 is made up of 16 amino acids. The germline V gene has CDR1 SNHLY and CDR2 FYNNEI. V shed 7 bases and J shed 0 bases, with 17 bases lying between them. The CDR3 is CASTKSLLASTDTQYF. The CDR3 DNA sequence: TGTGCCAGCACCAAGTCCCTACTAGCCAGCACAGATACGCAGTATTTT.

The rearrangement joins TRBV19 to TRBJ2-4, with TRBD1 identical over 7 bases. J lost 4 bases, V lost 6 bases, and 6 bases had no gene match. CDR1 is LNHDA and CDR2 is SQIVND in the germline V gene (reference sequence). The CDR3 has 14 amino acids. CDR3 nucleotide sequence: TGTGCCAGTAGCGCCGGGACAGTAAAAAACATTCAGTACTTC. Its translation: CASSAGTVKNIQYF.

The J gene is TRBJ2-3, the V gene TRBV6-6, with 9 bases fitting TRBD2. The germline V gene encodes CDR1 MNHNY and CDR2 SVGAGI (reference sequence). V lost 2 bases, J lost 2 bases, and 2 bases stayed unmatched. This CDR3 contains 15 residues. This CDR3 is CASSYLAGITDTQYF. The CDR3, as DNA: TGTGCCAGCAGTTACCTAGCGGGGATCACAGATACGCAGTATTTT.

V is TRBV4-2 and J is TRBJ2-1; TRBD2 aligns across 9 bases. Germline assignment: CDR1 LGHNA and CDR2 YNFKEQ. Trimming removed 0 bases from V and 9 bases from J; junction bases left unmatched: 9. This CDR3 spans 16 amino acids. The CDR3 sequence: CASSQDRSSGVSEQFF. The CDR3 DNA reads TGTGCCAGCAGCCAAGATCGCTCTAGCGGGGTGAGTGAGCAGTTCTTC.

This clone was counted a few times. At one of its ends the junction is not consistent with the germline gene, which may arise from a read error. J is TRBJ2-6 and V is TRBV5-4; TRBD1 is a possible D gene (5 bases). The CDR3 consists of 16 residues. The germline gives CDR1 SGHNT, CDR2 YYREEE (reference sequence). The DNA of the CDR3 is TGTGCCAGCAGCTTGGAGGGAACCTCTGGGGCCAACGGCCTGACTTTC. This sequence encodes CASSLEGTSGANGLTF.

This clone occurred a few times. The V call is TRBV2, the J call TRBJ1-5; the D gene is possibly TRBD1 (5 bases). The CDR3 runs to 14 residues. The germline CDR1 and CDR2 sequences are SNHLY and FYNNEI. The ends were cut back, 6 bases at V and 9 bases at J, with 18 bases in the middle. CDR3 residues: CASSPDSSTWPQHF. CDR3 DNA: TGTGCCAGCAGCCCCGACAGTTCAACGTGGCCCCAGCATTTT.

This sequence joins TRBV7-9 and TRBJ2-3, with D possibly being TRBD2 (6 bases). The V end lost 4 bases, the J end lost 0 bases, and 8 bases lay between the germline ends. Germline lookup yields CDR1 SEHNR and CDR2 FQNEAQ (reference sequence). The CDR3 sequence is 14 residues long. The CDR3 coding sequence is TGTGCCAGCAGCTCAGGGACTAGCACAGATACGCAGTATTTT. Translating gives CASSSGTSTDTQYF.

This clone was seen a single time. The J gene is TRBJ1-1, the V gene TRBV30, with D hard to call. The CDR3 consists of 11 residues. Trimming stripped 2 bases from V and 7 bases from J, with 8 bases between. In germline, CDR1 is GTSNPN, CDR2 SVGIG (reference sequence). The CDR3 region has the DNA TGTGCCTGGAGTACTTTCGGTGAAGCTTTCTTT. Amino acids: CAWSTFGEAFF.

As for this clone: Germline and junction disagree at one end, which may indicate a read error. The V gene is TRBV7-2, the J gene TRBJ2-7; TRBD2 is a possible D gene (6 bases). Per germline, CDR1 SGHTA and CDR2 FQGNSA. This CDR3 region has 14 residues. The CDR3 region is CASSFRGSTYKQYF. CDR3 nucleotides: TGTGCCAGCAGCTTCCGGGGGTCGACCTACAAGCAGTACTTC.

The genes are TRBV27 and TRBJ1-2; 7 bases match TRBD1. Germline V gene data show CDR1 as MNHEY and CDR2 as SMNVEV (reference sequence). The length of the CDR3 is 16 residues. V lost 9 bases, J lost 6 bases, and 19 bases stayed unmatched. Here the CDR3 DNA reads TGTGCCAGTCGTCGATTGGCGGGGACAGATCGGCATGGCTACACCTTC. Translating gives CASRRLAGTDRHGYTF.

The chain couples TRBV7-2 to TRBJ1-5; 9 bases align to TRBD1. Germline CDR1 SGHTA, CDR2 FQGNSA. This CDR3 spans 15 amino acids. With 5 bases clipped from V and 4 bases from J, the junction kept 6 bases outside the gene matches. This CDR3 is CASSPGQGRNQPQHF. CDR3 DNA sequence: TGTGCCAGCAGCCCAGGACAGGGGAGGAATCAGCCCCAGCATTTT.

The rearrangement links TRBV7-9 to TRBJ1-2; D ambiguous. CDR1 and CDR2 from the germline V gene are SEHNR and FQNEAQ (reference sequence). The V end lost 6 bases, the J end lost 4 bases, and 27 bases lay between the germline ends. There are 18 residues in the CDR3. The CDR3 reads CASRSSTQGRASFYGYTF. The CDR3 DNA is TGTGCCAGCAGATCAAGTACCCAAGGGAGGGCCTCATTCTATGGCTACACCTTC.

The chain recombines TRBV7-8 with TRBJ1-5; D might be TRBD1 (5 bases). Germline-derived CDR1 and CDR2 are SGHVS and FQNEAQ. Trimming removed 5 bases from V and 6 bases from J, with 17 bases in between. The length of the CDR3 is 15 residues. DNA for the CDR3: TGTGCCAGCAGCCTTCGGGACCCGGGAGGTCAGCCCCAGCATTTT. Protein: CASSLRDPGGQPQHF.